The 28 T cell receptor beta chains given below trace back to one sample, sequenced in a study of blood T cell repertoires in COVID-19. The table came from immunoSEQ multiplex PCR; TCRdb's copy has only in-frame clones and leaves some out. The table lists about 140,000 clones, over 75% of them singletons. The sequenced material came from peripheral blood. Source of these receptors: a man aged 55 to 70 with active or convalescent COVID-19.

The chain is built from TRBV2 and TRBJ1-5; the match to TRBD1 covers 10 bases. The CDR3 covers 17 residues. V shed 6 bases, J shed 2 bases, and the junction held 10 bases outside the gene matches. Germline V gene data show CDR1 as SNHLY and CDR2 as FYNNEI. The CDR3 is CASRQIPGTGGNQPQHF. As DNA, the CDR3 is TGTGCCAGCAGACAAATTCCCGGGACAGGGGGCAATCAGCCCCAGCATTTT.

In this sample, this clone turned up once. This sequence joins TRBV12-5 and TRBJ2-3; 10 bases align to TRBD2. The CDR3 totals 16 residues. Germline trimming cut 5 bases from V and 0 bases from J; bases unmatched to any gene: 5. The germline CDR1 and CDR2 sequences are LGHNT and FRNRAP. In DNA, the CDR3 is TGTGCTAGTGGTCCAGGGACTAGCGAGAGCACAGATACGCAGTATTTT. This codes for CASGPGTSESTDTQYF.

The chain couples TRBV18 to TRBJ1-1; D remains ambiguous. This CDR3 is built from 13 residues. In germline, CDR1 is KGHSH, CDR2 LQKENI. Trimming pared 8 bases from V and 2 bases from J, leaving 12 bases between. CDR3 nucleotides: TGTGCCAGCACTGATAACAGCAACACTGAAGCTTTCTTT. This gives the protein CASTDNSNTEAFF.

The rearrangement links TRBV6-5 to TRBJ1-5, with D maybe TRBD1 (6 bases). Germline V CDR1 and CDR2: MNHEY, SVGAGI. The CDR3 has 16 residues. The germline V and J ends were trimmed by 4 bases and 3 bases, with 16 bases remaining between them. The CDR3: CASSLARDTLNQPQHF. CDR3 bases: TGTGCCAGCAGTTTAGCCCGGGACACACTCAATCAGCCCCAGCATTTT.

V and J are TRBV5-4 and TRBJ2-1, with D possibly being TRBD2 (5 bases). V lost 2 bases to trimming and J lost 1 base, with 10 bases between them. The CDR3 consists of 15 residues. Germline V lookup: CDR1 SGHNT, CDR2 YYREEE (reference sequence). Written as DNA, the CDR3 is TGTGCCAGCAGCTTAGCGGTACGGTCCTACAATGAGCAGTTCTTC. This sequence encodes CASSLAVRSYNEQFF.

Details on this clone: A read error may account for a junction end that differs from germline. The chain recombines TRBV10-2 with TRBJ1-1; the D gene is possibly TRBD1 (5 bases). Per germline, CDR1 WSHSY and CDR2 SAAADI. The CDR3 spans 16 residues. The CDR3 bases are TGCGCCAGCAGTGAGTCCCTGGTCACGTGGACAACTGGAGCTTTCTTT. This sequence encodes CASSESLVTWTTGAFF.

The chain is built from TRBV18 and TRBJ2-3; 7 nucleotides match TRBD2. This CDR3 contains 14 residues. V lost 2 bases and J lost 5; bases outside the gene matches: 4. CDR1 KGHSH and CDR2 LQKENI come from the germline V gene. The CDR3 spells CASSPVRGEDTQYF. The CDR3 DNA reads TGTGCCAGCTCACCAGTTCGGGGGGAAGATACGCAGTATTTT.

This clone was counted many times. V gene TRBV19 combines with J gene TRBJ1-6; the D gene is possibly TRBD1 (6 bases). This CDR3 spans 21 amino acids. V dropped 9 bases and J dropped 0 bases, with 30 bases sitting between them. Germline CDR1 reads LNHDA; CDR2 reads SQIVND (reference sequence). The CDR3, as DNA: TGTGCCAGCCGAGGGTCCCCACACGGGGGGCAGTTCGGCTCCTATAATTCACCCCTCCACTTT. It codes for CASRGSPHGGQFGSYNSPLHF.

The chain employs TRBV10-3 and TRBJ2-1; 7 bases are a match to TRBD2. V lost 5 bases to trimming and J lost 3 bases; unmatched junction nucleotides: 7. The CDR3 is made up of 15 amino acids. Germline V gene sequence: CDR1 ENHRY, CDR2 SYGVKD. The CDR3 nucleotides are TGTGCCATCAGTACGAGCGGGAATGGCTACAATGAGCAGTTCTTC. Its translation is CAISTSGNGYNEQFF.

The V call is TRBV18, the J call TRBJ2-1, with 15 bases that match TRBD2. With V trimmed by 3 bases and J by 6 bases, 3 bases remained unmatched. CDR3 length equals 16 residues. The germline gives CDR1 KGHSH, CDR2 LQKENI. The CDR3 coding sequence is TGTGCCAGCTCACCCCCGGGACTAGCGGGAGGCAATGAGCAGTTCTTC. Its protein product is CASSPPGLAGGNEQFF.

This chain links TRBV9 with TRBJ2-1, with D maybe TRBD2 (5 bases). CDR3 length: 14 amino acids. From germline, CDR1 is SGDLS and CDR2 YYNGEE. V lost 0 bases and J 8 bases, leaving 12 bases between the germline ends. This CDR3 reads CASSVAHAGDEQFF. The CDR3 coding sequence is TGTGCCAGCAGCGTAGCCCACGCCGGGGATGAGCAGTTCTTC.

This clone was observed once. The chain uses TRBV5-8 and TRBJ2-3; D gene uncertain. The CDR3 length is 14 residues. Germline values: CDR1 SGHTS, CDR2 YDEGEE. The V end was cut by 4 bases, the J end by 2 bases, with 11 bases between. CDR3: CASSPRGNTDTQYF. The DNA of the CDR3 is TGTGCCAGCAGCCCGAGAGGCAACACAGATACGCAGTATTTT.

This clone was counted between two and nine times. The V gene is TRBV5-1, the J gene TRBJ1-2, with TRBD1 matching 7 bases. The CDR3 totals 15 residues. CDR1 SGHRS and CDR2 YFSETQ come from the germline V gene. The V segment lost 4 bases and the J segment 6 bases; nucleotides outside the gene matches: 12. The CDR3: CASSTGTADDHGYTF. The CDR3 nucleotides are TGCGCCAGCAGCACCGGGACAGCAGATGATCATGGCTACACCTTC.

V usage is TRBV2 and J usage is TRBJ1-5; 8 nucleotides align to TRBD1. The CDR3 runs 14 residues. Per the germline V gene, CDR1 is SNHLY and CDR2 is FYNNEI. The V segment lost 2 bases and the J segment 4 bases; nucleotides outside the gene matches: 1. The CDR3 region is CASSERTGNQPQHF. CDR3 coding DNA: TGTGCCAGCAGTGAAAGGACAGGGAATCAGCCCCAGCATTTT.

The chain couples TRBV5-3 to TRBJ2-7, with 9 nucleotides matching TRBD1. TRBV5-3 is flagged as an ORF with uncertain function. V was pared by 4 bases and J by 2 bases, with 7 bases of the junction left unmatched. The CDR3 extends over 15 amino acids. CDR3 amino acids: CARSGGTGFAYEQYF. In DNA, the CDR3 is TGTGCCAGAAGCGGTGGGACAGGGTTTGCCTACGAGCAGTACTTC.

The CDR3 DNA is TGTGCCAGCAGCCTAGGGGCTCCTACCAGCTACGAGCAGTACTTC. Residues: CASSLGAPTSYEQYF. The gene calls are TRBV11-2 and TRBJ2-7; D might be TRBD1 (5 bases). Deletions cut 5 bases from V and 3 bases from J, with 17 bases between. Germline CDR1 SGHAT, CDR2 FQNNGV. This CDR3 is built from 15 residues.

The gene calls are TRBV28 and TRBJ1-1; TRBD1 might be the D (5 bases). There are 12 residues in the CDR3. The germline V gene has CDR1 MDHEN and CDR2 SYDVKM. With 5 bases removed from V and 11 bases from J, the gap between germline ends came to 15 bases. CDR3 region: CASSLPQGRAFF. CDR3 bases: TGTGCCAGCAGTCTCCCTCAGGGAAGGGCTTTCTTT. Using reference TRBV28 and TRBJ1-1 for the parts outside the CDR3, the full variable domain is DVKVTQSSRYLVKRTGEKVFLECVQDMDHENMFWYRQDPGLGLRLIYFSYDVKMKEKGDIPEGYSVSREKKERFSLILESASTNQTSMYLCASSLPQGRAFFGQGTRLTVV.

This clone turned up a few times. The chain recombines TRBV7-9 with TRBJ1-6, with D possibly matching TRBD1 (5 bases). The CDR3 sequence is 14 residues long. V lost 1 base and J lost 10, with 11 bases in between. The V gene's germline CDR1 is SEHNR and CDR2 FQNEAQ (reference sequence). CDR3 nucleotides: TGTGCCAGCAGCTTAGGGACACGTGGGTCACCCCTCCACTTT. This encodes CASSLGTRGSPLHF.

The CDR3 coding sequence is TGTGCCAGCAGTTCTGGAAGGGGTGGGGGGACAGATACGCAGTATTTT. Translating it yields CASSSGRGGGTDTQYF. The chain links TRBV5-4 to TRBJ2-3; the D gene is possibly TRBD2 (6 bases). The CDR3 has 16 residues. Germline V gene lookup returns CDR1 SGHNT and CDR2 YYREEE (reference sequence). Trimming cost V 5 bases and J 3 bases, with 19 bases left between them.

CDR3 sequence reads: CASSRAGTGSPYEQYF. The CDR3, as DNA: TGTGCCAGCAGTAGAGCCGGGACAGGAAGCCCCTACGAGCAGTACTTC. This sequence joins TRBV28 and TRBJ2-7; 8 bases agree with TRBD1. V was pared by 5 bases and J by 2 bases, with 11 bases of the junction left unmatched. Germline V gene data show CDR1 as MDHEN and CDR2 as SYDVKM. CDR3 length equals 16 residues.

V gene TRBV21-1 combines with J gene TRBJ1-5; TRBD1 is the table's D call and was not checked against the DNA. TRBV21-1 is annotated as a pseudogene. The CDR3 contains 15 residues. The CDR3: CASSLPRQPLQPQHF. The CDR3 DNA follows: TGTGCCAGCAGTCTACCCCGACAGCCGCTTCAGCCCCAGCATTTT.

The V and J genes are TRBV6-6 and TRBJ2-7; 8 bases are a match to TRBD1. The CDR3 consists of 14 residues. J was trimmed by 2 bases and V by 6 bases; bases with no gene match: 6. In germline, CDR1 is MNHNY, CDR2 SVGAGI (reference sequence). The CDR3 sequence: CASRQRQGPYEQYF. CDR3 nucleotide sequence: TGTGCCAGCAGACAAAGACAGGGGCCCTACGAGCAGTACTTC.

The rearrangement uses TRBV9 and TRBJ2-7, with 9 nucleotides matching TRBD2. V trimming: 10 bases; J trimming: 4 bases; junction bases outside the gene matches: 12. This CDR3 contains 14 residues. The germline gives CDR1 SGDLS, CDR2 YYNGEE. CDR3 in amino acids: CARGRGGVKYEQYF. CDR3 coding DNA: TGTGCCCGCGGGAGGGGGGGCGTCAAGTACGAGCAGTACTTC.

A remark on this clone: Different DNA sequences within this sample yield the same CDR3. This sequence joins TRBV28 and TRBJ2-1; no clear D. The CDR3 spans 12 residues. Trimming pared 4 bases from V and 7 bases from J, leaving 8 bases between. The germline V gene encodes CDR1 MDHEN and CDR2 SYDVKM. The DNA for the CDR3 is TGTGCCAGCAGTTCCCGTTATAATGAGCAGTTCTTC. Encoded protein: CASSSRYNEQFF.

The J gene is TRBJ1-4, the V gene TRBV29-1; 8 bases map to TRBD1. This CDR3 is built from 13 residues. The V gene's germline CDR1 is SQVTM and CDR2 ANQGSEA. The V and J ends lost 6 bases and 7 bases, in that order; junction bases with no gene match: 7. The CDR3 nucleotides are TGCAGCGTGGCCGGGACAGGTGGTGAAAAACTGTTTTTT. It is translated as CSVAGTGGEKLFF. Looking up the rest from reference TRBV29-1 and TRBJ1-4 gives the full variable domain: SAVISQKPSRDICQRGTSLTIQCQVDSQVTMMFWYRQQPGQSLTLIATANQGSEATYESGFVIDKFPISRPNLTFSTLTVSNMSPEDSSIYLCSVAGTGGEKLFFGSGTQLSVL.

The chain joins TRBV7-2 to TRBJ1-2; TRBD1 aligns across 7 bases. CDR1 and CDR2 from the germline V gene are SGHTA and FQGNSA. CDR3 size: 15 residues. With V trimmed by 1 base and J by 5 bases, 7 bases remained unmatched. The CDR3 DNA reads as TGTGCCAGCAGCTTAGATAAGGGACAGTCATATGGCTACACCTTC. Its translation is CASSLDKGQSYGYTF.

The sample holds many counts of this clone. Other DNA sequences in this specimen translate into the identical CDR3. The CDR3 is CASSIGRVYGYTF. CDR3 DNA sequence: TGTGCCAGTAGTATAGGCCGGGTCTATGGCTACACCTTC. The chain combines TRBV19 with TRBJ1-2; D gene ambiguous. The V and J ends lost 1 base and 4 bases respectively, with 7 bases between them. The germline CDR1 and CDR2 sequences are LNHDA and SQIVND (reference sequence). This CDR3 is built from 13 residues. The full variable domain, its missing parts supplied by reference TRBV19 and TRBJ1-2, is DGGITQSPKYLFRKEGQNVTLSCEQNLNHDAMYWYRQDPGQGLRLIYYSQIVNDFQKGDIAEGYSVSREKKESFPLTVTSAQKNPTAFYLCASSIGRVYGYTFGSGTRLTVV.

The chain has TRBV6-5 and TRBJ2-7, with TRBD1 matching over 7 bases. Germline CDR1 reads MNHEY; CDR2 reads SVGAGI. V lost 7 bases and J lost 6; bases outside the gene matches: 6. The CDR3 is 12 amino acids. The CDR3 DNA reads TGTGCCAGCACTCCAACAGGGGTCGAGCAGTACTTC. It codes for CASTPTGVEQYF.